These 12 T cell receptor beta chains were all obtained from the same sample, sequenced in a study of OX40 agonist ivuxolimab in advanced cancers. Measured with immunoSEQ multiplex PCR; TCRdb has only the in-frame clones, and not every one. The top ten clones hold under 30% of a sample with about 15,000 clones, around 80% of them seen once. Sequences were derived from CD4+ or CD8+ T cells sorted from blood, sampled in a trial of the OX40 agonist ivuxolimab. The receptors derive from an adult with an advanced solid tumor such as melanoma, head and neck, liver or kidney cancer.

V gene TRBV27 combines with J gene TRBJ2-1, with 8 bases lining up with TRBD1. CDR1 is MNHEY and CDR2 is SMNVEV in the germline V gene (reference sequence). The V and J ends lost 0 bases and 2 bases, in that order; junction bases with no gene match: 3. CDR3 length equals 16 residues. CDR3 bases: TGTGCCAGCAGTTTATCCTGGGACAGGACCTACAATGAGCAGTTCTTC. The encoded protein is CASSLSWDRTYNEQFF.

This clone has just one count. V gene TRBV10-3 combines with J gene TRBJ2-4; tentative D call: TRBD1 (5 bases). This CDR3 is 16 amino acids long. V lost 2 bases to trimming and J lost 0 bases, with 11 bases between them. Germline V gives CDR1 ENHRY, CDR2 SYGVKD. This chain's CDR3 is CAISEGDRLAKNIQYF. As DNA, the CDR3 is TGTGCCATCAGTGAGGGAGACAGACTAGCCAAAAACATTCAGTACTTC.

Only a few counts were recorded for this clone. The chain combines TRBV28 with TRBJ2-1; D is tentatively TRBD1 or TRBD2 (6 bases each). V was pared by 9 bases and J by 8 bases, with 14 bases between. The CDR3 covers 12 residues. Germline values: CDR1 MDHEN, CDR2 SYDVKM. The CDR3 region has the DNA TGTGCCAGTCGGAGGGGGGTCGATGAGCAGTTCTTC. This encodes CASRRGVDEQFF.

Sample share makes this clone medium-sized (0.01 to 0.1%). The V call is TRBV9, the J call TRBJ2-2, with 10 bases lining up with TRBD1. Losses at the gene ends were 2 bases for V and 2 bases for J; bases not matched to a gene: 6. The CDR3 is made up of 17 amino acids. Looked up from germline, CDR1 is SGDLS and CDR2 is YYNGEE. This chain's CDR3 is CASSVTRDRGNTGELFF. In DNA, the CDR3 is TGTGCCAGCAGCGTTACCCGGGACAGGGGTAACACCGGGGAGCTGTTTTTT.

This chain uses TRBV19 with TRBJ1-6, with D unclear. The length of the CDR3 is 14 residues. Germline lookup yields CDR1 LNHDA and CDR2 SQIVND (reference sequence). Trimming took off 5 bases at V and 7 bases at J, with 12 bases between the two ends. This CDR3 reads CASSLKTVNSPLHF. The CDR3, as DNA: TGTGCCAGTAGTTTAAAAACGGTGAATTCACCCCTCCACTTT.

This clone qualifies as large (0.1 to 1%). The V and J genes are TRBV7-3 and TRBJ2-1; 10 bases are a match to TRBD1. The CDR3 runs to 15 residues. Germline V CDR1 and CDR2: SGHTA, FQGTGA. With 6 bases clipped from V and 3 bases from J, the junction kept 5 bases outside the gene matches. CDR3 region: CASSSGTGVYNEQFF. For the CDR3, the DNA is TGTGCCAGCAGTTCCGGGACAGGGGTCTACAATGAGCAGTTCTTC.

The chain links TRBV7-9 to TRBJ2-7; 9 positions match TRBD1. Germline V lookup: CDR1 SEHNR, CDR2 FQNEAQ (reference sequence). Unmatched junction bases numbered 9, after V lost 5 bases and J lost 4 bases. The CDR3 is 15 residues long. The CDR3 loop reads CASSPPGQGWYEQYF. As DNA, the CDR3 is TGTGCCAGCAGCCCCCCGGGACAGGGTTGGTACGAGCAGTACTTC.

This rearrangement joins TRBV5-4 to TRBJ1-6, with D possibly matching TRBD1 (5 bases). With 1 base removed from V and 0 bases from J, the gap between germline ends came to 8 bases. CDR1 is SGHNT and CDR2 is YYREEE in the germline V gene (reference sequence). CDR3 length: 16 residues. CDR3 DNA: TGTGCCAGCAGCTTGCTGGGGCCCTCCTATAATTCACCCCTCCACTTT. It encodes CASSLLGPSYNSPLHF.

This chain joins TRBV5-6 and TRBJ2-1; D may be TRBD1 (5 bases). This CDR3 has 15 residues. Trimming stripped 2 bases from V and 4 bases from J, with 13 bases between. Looked up from germline, CDR1 is SGHDT and CDR2 is YYEEEE. The chain's CDR3 is CASSFRTPSYNEQFF. The DNA of the CDR3 is TGTGCCAGCAGCTTTCGGACACCCTCTTACAATGAGCAGTTCTTC. The full variable domain, completed using reference TRBV5-6 and TRBJ2-1, is DAGVTQSPTHLIKTRGQQVTLRCSPKSGHDTVSWYQQALGQGPQFIFQYYEEEERQRGNFPDRFSGHQFPNYSSELNVNALLLGDSALYLCASSFRTPSYNEQFFGPGTRLTVL.

This chain links TRBV5-5 with TRBJ2-1; the D is unclear. The CDR3 covers 12 residues. The V gene's germline CDR1 is SGHKS and CDR2 YYEKEE (reference sequence). V gave up 2 bases and J gave up 10 bases, with 10 bases separating them. CDR3 region: CASSFASVEQFF. DNA for the CDR3: TGTGCCAGCAGCTTCGCATCAGTCGAGCAGTTCTTC.

V and J are TRBV7-9 and TRBJ2-7; 10 bases match TRBD1. V trimming: 4 bases; J trimming: 3 bases; junction bases outside the gene matches: 3. The germline V gene encodes CDR1 SEHNR and CDR2 FQNEAQ (reference sequence). The CDR3 spans 14 residues. The CDR3 sequence: CASSSGQGSYEQYF. CDR3 coding DNA: TGTGCCAGCAGCTCGGGACAGGGGAGCTACGAGCAGTACTTC.

The rearrangement joins TRBV10-2 to TRBJ2-3; the D gene is possibly TRBD2 (5 bases). V was pared by 7 bases and J by 4 bases, with 15 bases between. The CDR3 has 14 amino acids. Germline CDR1 reads WSHSY; CDR2 reads SAAADI. CDR3 sequence reads: CASNRYAGADTQYF. The DNA of the CDR3 is TGCGCCAGCAATAGATACGCCGGGGCAGATACGCAGTATTTT.